A single T cell receptor beta chain is shown here with its context. Its cognate antigen has yet to be identified. No quality values exist for individual bases; no much larger clone is one base distant. This specimen comes from a study of regulatory T cells in long-lasting Graves disease (dated by TCRdb to the early 2020s). Regarding the complete study: In the newly diagnosed Graves' disease group, patients had been taking antithyroid drugs for less than 3 months. This study used TCR sequencing and RNA sequencing of peripheral blood to compare persistent Graves' disease patients against newly diagnosed Graves' disease patients. The study was registered as a clinical trial and conducted in China. A total of 33 samples underwent TCR sequencing: about 13 from persistent and about 20 from newly diagnosed Graves' disease patients.

Library preparation was by multiplex PCR. The listed sequencing device is Illumina HiSeq 4000. To build TCR beta libraries, CDR3 regions were amplified by Arm-PCR using iRepertoire HTBI primers. Before sequencing, the PCR products underwent gel purification. The paper's processing steps were these. Across samples, around 58 TRBV and roughly 15 TRBJ segments were identified and used for gene usage analysis of CDR3 amino acid clonotypes. Filtered high-quality paired reads were merged into contigs using COPE and FqMerger. Contigs were aligned with BLAST to IMGT TRBV, TRBD and TRBJ reference genes, and CDR3 was defined per IMGT. Any clonotype with a frequency above 0.1% was classified as a highly expanded clone. Shannon entropy was used to measure repertoire diversity, and the Gini coefficient was used to measure V-J evenness. Clonotypes shared by more than one individual were considered public. The public reads were quality trimmed at Q25 with fastp and then assembled into clones with MiXCR by TCRdb, keeping productive beta chains. Here each entry gathers all rows of one CDR3 protein and keeps the most common genes and DNA. These V and J calls rely on TCRdb rather than the paper's analysis. The sample profile shows roughly 610,000 distinct CDR3 sequences; 15% to 20% of them were found once. More than 15% of the sample lies in the top ten.

The time point label here, explained by the study, means: newly diagnosed GD, antithyroid drugs for less than 3 months. RNA was extracted from PBMCs in TRIzol for both TCR sequencing and RNA sequencing. Graves' disease was diagnosed according to American Thyroid Association guidelines. Patients were recruited from an endocrinology department in Xi'an, China. Each patient gave 7 to 9.5 milliliters of peripheral blood, collected in an EDTA anticoagulant tube. Ficoll Paque Plus density gradient separation was used to isolate PBMCs, and no additional T cell sorting was done. An Agilent 2100 Bioanalyzer and agarose gel were used to check RNA quality, while a NanoDrop 2000 measured RNA concentration. CDR3 length: 14 amino acids, cysteine to phenylalanine. Of the read, only the CDR3 DNA is kept; its 42 bases are in frame from base 1. Here V drops 4 bases and J drops 3 bases, and the junction holds 3 bases not matched to any gene. CDR1 and CDR2, looked up from the germline V gene, are KGHSH and LQKENI.

Study-wide findings and limitations: TRBV28, TRBJ1-2 and TRBJ2-5 were preferentially used in persistent disease, while TRBV20-1 and TRBJ2-1 were favored in newly diagnosed disease. The small sample size was acknowledged by the authors as a limitation that may reduce accuracy. Sequencing and analysis were limited to the TCR beta chain. Persistent patients shared more public clonotypes among themselves (around 3,000) than newly diagnosed patients did (approximately 870). Compared with newly diagnosed patients, persistent Graves' disease patients had lower TCR Shannon entropy and fewer highly expanded clones, which suggests clonal expansion. Peripheral blood alone was examined, since thyroid tissue, which constituted the primary lesion, could not be accessed.

The sample was also reused in another study, on T cells in Graves' hyperthyroidism and ophthalmopathy. As described in the second report: Stable Graves' hyperthyroidism was defined as the absence of progression to ophthalmopathy over 18 months of follow-up. Hyperthyroidism patients were newly diagnosed, had a disease duration of under 2 months, and were aged 18 to 65 years. The study excluded patients with uncontrolled infections, other autoimmune diseases, pregnancy or lactation. Diagnoses relied on clinical symptoms, serum thyroxine and TRAb, thyroid ultrasound and orbital computed tomography. For the first round of RT-PCR on the TCR CDR3, the HTBI primer set was used together with the Qiagen OneStep RT-PCR kit. Most expanded thyroid clonotypes (frequency above 0.001) were also detected in blood, suggesting blood repertoires may reflect thyroid immune responses. Ophthalmopathy was separated from stable hyperthyroidism by a 13 V-J signature model, with approximately 85% sensitivity and approximately 81% specificity obtained in cross-validation and 80%/75% obtained in testing. In validation, the model predicted progression to ophthalmopathy with 55% to 71% sensitivity and approximately 72% specificity, a median of roughly seven months before onset. To identify distinguishing TCR V-J signatures, a discovery cohort of 100 or so patients was used, comprising 40 to 45 with Graves' ophthalmopathy and about 59 with stable Graves' hyperthyroidism. Prospective prediction of ophthalmopathy was tested in an independent validation cohort of approximately 19 hyperthyroidism patients and 17 patients who later progressed to ophthalmopathy. The 95 to 100 discovery patients were randomly split 7:3 into training and test sets. The study also compared thyroid tissue and blood T-cell repertoires from several Graves' hyperthyroidism patients. After sampling, hyperthyroidism patients received methimazole starting at 30 mg daily, and ophthalmopathy patients received high-dose intravenous methylprednisolone. Libraries were constructed in a second round of multiplex PCR, after which size selection and purification were carried out. Sequencing of the libraries was done on an Illumina HiSeq2000 using paired-end 100 bp reads. Raw data were processed with SOAPnuke, discarding reads with adapters, uncalled bases, mean Phred below 15, or no exact constant-primer or identifier match. High-quality paired reads were merged with COPE v1.2.5, and unique nucleotide sequences were defined as clonotypes. MiTCR v1.1 was used to align clonotypes to the IMGT TRBV, TRBD and TRBJ reference segments. The analysis was restricted to V-J combinations with a frequency above 0.0001, which together covered 99% to 99.2% of the repertoires. The TCS score was defined as F50 (clonal expansion) divided by E x V (chaos), with BLOSUM62-based TCRdist calculated between CDR3 peptides within each V-J. Welch's t-statistics and random forest reduced several hundred V-J features to 13, which were used in a naive Bayes classifier (R e1071). Sample size was not statistically predetermined, and investigators were not blinded to group allocation. The paper describes TCR Vbeta CDR3 sequencing of 120 to 150 peripheral blood samples, made up of some 40 ophthalmopathy patients, 70 to 75 hyperthyroidism patients and roughly 17 progressor patients.

The sequence links TRBV18 to TRBJ1-1; TRBD1 lines up with 9 middle nucleotides. The clonotype was recovered from a woman in her 30s with Graves disease. Donor details come from another sample of the same person, matched by shared clones. This material consisted of peripheral blood mononuclear cells (PBMCs), taken at new diagnosis, from a patient treated with antithyroid drugs. The DNA reads as follows: TGTGCCAGCTCACTTAACAGGGGGCACACTGAAGCTTTCTTT. Protein translation: CASSLNRGHTEAFF. When the CDR3 is completed using the reference TRBV18 and TRBJ1-1 genes on either side, the full variable domain is NAGVMQNPRHLVRRRGQEARLRCSPMKGHSHVYWYRQLPEEGLKFMVYLQKENIIDESGMPKERFSAEFPKEGPSILRIQQVVRGDSAAYFCASSLNRGHTEAFFGQGTRLTVV.